Listed here are 19 T cell receptor beta chains from one sample, sequenced in a study of T cells in localized non-small cell lung cancer. The table came from immunoSEQ multiplex PCR; TCRdb's copy has only in-frame clones and leaves some out. The sample includes 86,000 or so clones, approximately 85% of them seen just once. Here the sequenced sample was peripheral blood, taken before any cancer treatment. These receptor sequences come from a man aged 40-75 years with stage I lung adenocarcinoma.

The genes are TRBV18 and TRBJ1-4; tentatively, D is TRBD1 (5 bases). Germline CDR1 KGHSH, CDR2 LQKENI. This CDR3 has 14 amino acids. The ends were cut back, 2 bases at V and 12 bases at J, with 16 bases in the middle. For the CDR3, the DNA is TGTGCCAGCTCACCATCCCCCCAGGGCGCGGAACTGTTTTTT. It yields the protein CASSPSPQGAELFF.

V gene TRBV12-5 combines with J gene TRBJ1-3, with D possibly matching TRBD1 (5 bases). The CDR3 runs 13 residues. Germline-derived CDR1 and CDR2 are LGHNT and FRNRAP. Between the trimmed V and J ends, which lost 8 bases and 0 bases, there was a span of 8 bases. CDR3 loop: CASTGPSGNTIYF. In DNA form, the CDR3 reads TGTGCTAGTACAGGCCCCTCTGGAAACACCATATATTTT.

This clone was picked up one time. The chain joins TRBV29-1 to TRBJ2-2; D unclear. Germline V gives CDR1 SQVTM, CDR2 ANQGSEA. The CDR3 loop spans 14 amino acids. V shed 7 bases and J shed 2 bases, with 14 bases lying between them. CDR3 bases: TGCAGCGCCGCAACCCCGGTAAACACCGGGGAGCTGTTTTTT. Its translation: CSAATPVNTGELFF.

The chain joins TRBV9 to TRBJ1-4; 9 positions match TRBD1. CDR3 length: 15 residues. Germline CDR1 and CDR2: SGDLS and YYNGEE. V was pared by 4 bases and J by 7 bases, with 8 bases of the junction left unmatched. CDR3 DNA: TGTGCCAGCAGCACGCACGGGACAGGGTTTGAAAAACTGTTTTTT. This sequence encodes CASSTHGTGFEKLFF.

This clone is medium-sized (0.01 to 0.1%) by share. V gene TRBV18 combines with J gene TRBJ2-5, with D possibly called TRBD1 or TRBD2 (5 bases each). The V end was cut by 5 bases, the J end by 2 bases, with 18 bases between. There are 16 residues in the CDR3. Looked up from germline, CDR1 is KGHSH and CDR2 is LQKENI. As DNA, the CDR3 is TGTGCCAGCTCAAATCTGGGGCAGACTAAACAAGAGACCCAGTACTTC. Translating gives CASSNLGQTKQETQYF.

The chain combines TRBV18 with TRBJ2-1; 11 nucleotides align to TRBD2. CDR3 length: 17 amino acids. Per germline, CDR1 KGHSH and CDR2 LQKENI. V lost 2 bases to trimming and J lost 5 bases; unmatched junction nucleotides: 8. The CDR3 DNA is TGTGCCAGCTCACCAAAAATAGCGGGGGGGCCCAACAATGAGCAGTTCTTC. Translation: CASSPKIAGGPNNEQFF. The whole variable domain, filled in from reference TRBV18 and TRBJ2-1, reads NAGVMQNPRHLVRRRGQEARLRCSPMKGHSHVYWYRQLPEEGLKFMVYLQKENIIDESGMPKERFSAEFPKEGPSILRIQQVVRGDSAAYFCASSPKIAGGPNNEQFFGPGTRLTVL.

The chain has TRBV9 and TRBJ2-5; the D gene is possibly TRBD2 (6 bases). V shed 3 bases and J shed 4 bases, with 16 bases lying between them. CDR1 SGDLS and CDR2 YYNGEE come from the germline V gene. This CDR3 spans 15 amino acids. The CDR3 DNA follows: TGTGCCAGCAGCGCCATCGGGAGAGTGGGAGAGACCCAGTACTTC. Protein product: CASSAIGRVGETQYF.

The V and J genes are TRBV19 and TRBJ1-1; no clear D. V lost 5 bases and J 4 bases, leaving 17 bases between the germline ends. The CDR3 has 15 amino acids. Germline V gene data show CDR1 as LNHDA and CDR2 as SQIVND (reference sequence). This chain's CDR3 is CASSRTSGFLTEAFF. Here the CDR3 DNA reads TGTGCCAGTAGTCGTACCTCCGGATTCCTCACTGAAGCTTTCTTT.

This rearrangement joins TRBV29-1 to TRBJ2-1; maybe TRBD1 (5 bases). The CDR3 has 13 amino acids. V was trimmed by 4 bases and J by 1 base, leaving 8 bases between them. Germline V lookup: CDR1 SQVTM, CDR2 ANQGSEA. The CDR3 region is CSVGQNSYNEQFF. For the CDR3, the DNA is TGCAGCGTTGGACAGAATTCCTACAATGAGCAGTTCTTC.

The chain has TRBV19 and TRBJ1-1, with 7 bases matching TRBD1. Losses at the gene ends were 7 bases for V and 0 bases for J; bases not matched to a gene: 5. CDR1 is LNHDA and CDR2 is SQIVND in the germline V gene (reference sequence). The CDR3 sequence is 14 residues long. This CDR3 is CASTTDRVNTEAFF. Written as DNA, the CDR3 is TGTGCCAGTACAACCGACAGGGTGAACACTGAAGCTTTCTTT.

The gene calls are TRBV7-3 and TRBJ2-3, with 9 bases aligning to TRBD1. This CDR3 contains 17 residues. Germline CDR1 SGHTA, CDR2 FQGTGA. Trimming removed 2 bases from V and 2 bases from J; junction bases left unmatched: 8. CDR3: CASSLAGQGAPTDTQYF. In DNA, the CDR3 is TGTGCCAGCAGCTTAGCGGGACAGGGCGCCCCCACAGATACGCAGTATTTT.

A few counts support this clone. CDR3 region: CAWSLATAQTYNEQFF. CDR3 nucleotide sequence: TGTGCCTGGAGTCTCGCGACAGCCCAAACTTACAATGAGCAGTTCTTC. This rearrangement joins TRBV30 to TRBJ2-1, with TRBD1 as a possible D gene (5 bases). CDR1 is GTSNPN, CDR2 SVGIG, per germline (reference sequence). The length of the CDR3 is 16 residues. V shed 2 bases and J shed 4 bases, with 18 bases lying between them. The entire variable domain, with the rest obtained from reference TRBV30 and TRBJ2-1, is as follows: SQTIHQWPATLVQPVGSPLSLECTVEGTSNPNLYWYRQAAGRGLQLLFYSVGIGQISSEVPQNLSASRPQDRQFILSSKKLLLSDSGFYLCAWSLATAQTYNEQFFGPGTRLTVL.

This sequence joins TRBV5-1 and TRBJ1-4, with TRBD1 identical over 10 bases. The V gene end was trimmed by 4 bases and the J gene end by 7 bases; junction bases not matched to a gene: 7. The CDR3 runs to 15 residues. Germline CDR1 reads SGHRS; CDR2 reads YFSETQ. The CDR3 spells CASSTSGQGGEKLFF. The CDR3 DNA is TGCGCCAGCAGCACCTCCGGACAGGGGGGTGAAAAACTGTTTTTT.

This chain uses TRBV4-2 with TRBJ1-2; D gene uncertain. Germline V lookup: CDR1 LGHNA, CDR2 YNFKEQ. The CDR3 totals 11 residues. Deletions cut 6 bases from V and 5 bases from J, with 7 bases between. The CDR3 coding sequence is TGTGCCAGCAGTTGGGGATATGGCTACACCTTC. Amino acids: CASSWGYGYTF.

A single count supports this clone. The chain carries TRBV18 and TRBJ2-7; TRBD2 matches at 7 bases. V gave up 2 bases and J gave up 0 bases; unmatched junction bases: 7. The CDR3 runs 16 residues. CDR1 is KGHSH and CDR2 is LQKENI in the germline V gene. This CDR3 reads CASSPIHGGSSYEQYF. CDR3 sequence (DNA): TGTGCCAGCTCACCAATTCACGGGGGGAGCTCCTACGAGCAGTACTTC.

The V gene is TRBV11-2, the J gene TRBJ1-1; D is unresolved. Germline CDR1 reads SGHAT; CDR2 reads FQNNGV. This CDR3 contains 12 residues. Deletions cut 8 bases from V and 3 bases from J, with 10 bases between. The CDR3 sequence: CASRDFYTEAFF. Here the CDR3 DNA reads TGTGCCAGCCGGGATTTCTACACTGAAGCTTTCTTT.

The gene calls are TRBV9 and TRBJ2-1; 7 bases match TRBD2. The germline gives CDR1 SGDLS, CDR2 YYNGEE. Trimming cost V 4 bases and J 2 bases; bases outside gene matches: 9. The CDR3 has 16 amino acids. This chain's CDR3 is CASSPHRGEPYNEQFF. DNA for the CDR3: TGTGCCAGCAGCCCACATCGGGGGGAGCCCTACAATGAGCAGTTCTTC.

This clone occurred once. In DNA form, the CDR3 reads TGTGCCAGCTCACTTGCCGGGGCCCTGACCGGCCACGAGCAGTACTTC. Residues: CASSLAGALTGHEQYF. This chain connects TRBV18 to TRBJ2-7; either TRBD1 or TRBD2 may supply D (5 bases each). The CDR3 runs 16 residues. Per the germline V gene, CDR1 is KGHSH and CDR2 is LQKENI. The ends were cut back, 4 bases at V and 5 bases at J, with 21 bases in the middle.

The V and J genes are TRBV7-9 and TRBJ2-1, with no clear D. The CDR3 is 14 residues long. Germline V gives CDR1 SEHNR, CDR2 FQNEAQ (reference sequence). Trimming cost V 7 bases and J 4 bases, with 14 bases left between them. CDR3: CASTYRTQYNEQFF. The CDR3 DNA reads as TGTGCCAGCACCTACCGCACCCAGTACAATGAGCAGTTCTTC.